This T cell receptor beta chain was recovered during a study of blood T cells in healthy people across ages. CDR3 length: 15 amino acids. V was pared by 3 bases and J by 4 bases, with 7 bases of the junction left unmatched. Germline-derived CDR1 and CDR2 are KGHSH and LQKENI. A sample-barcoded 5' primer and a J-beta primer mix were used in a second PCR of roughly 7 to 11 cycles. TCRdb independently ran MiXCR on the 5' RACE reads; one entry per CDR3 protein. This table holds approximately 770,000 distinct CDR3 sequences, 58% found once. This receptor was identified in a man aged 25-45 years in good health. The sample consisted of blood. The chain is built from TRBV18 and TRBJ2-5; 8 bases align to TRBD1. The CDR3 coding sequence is TGTGCCAGCTCACCTCTGGACAGGGACGTAGAGACCCAGTACTTC. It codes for CASSPLDRDVETQYF.